This T cell receptor beta chain came from a study of shared clonotypes between healthy human individuals. Study in general: Participating donors consisted of a couple of women and a few men aged 18 to 49.

This clone appeared a few times. Its target is unknown. Sequencing used immunoSEQ multiplex PCR; TCRdb keeps in-frame clones, though not all of them. The table shows roughly 2,300,000 clones, with 85% to 95% occurring only once. Study-level points and caveats: Sampling was confined to blood; repertoires within tissues likely differ.

Trimming pared 4 bases from V and 4 bases from J, leaving 13 bases between. CDR3 length: 14 amino acids. Per germline, CDR1 KGHSH and CDR2 LQKENI. The sample consisted of naive CD4+ T cells from PBMCs. Subset denoted: CD45RA+ positively selected. This sequence originates from a man between 18 and 29 years old in good health. Some clones in this sample may be carry-over from other donors' samples. The chain recombines TRBV18 with TRBJ1-2; D is uncertain. CDR3 nucleotides: TGTGCCAGCTCACAGGACTTGCTTAGCTATGGCTACACCTTC. As protein: CASSQDLLSYGYTF.